Listed below are T cell receptor beta chains from one sample, sequenced in a study of tumor-infiltrating lymphocytes in primary liver carcinoma. One entry per CDR3 protein, called by TCRdb with MiXCR from the multiplex PCR reads. In the table there are about 200,000 distinct CDR3 sequences, less than 75% of which are singletons. Sequenced material: peripheral blood. These receptors originate from an older woman with primary liver carcinoma and hepatitis B virus infection. The CDR3 runs from the conserved cysteine through the conserved F or W. A D gene is named only where the DNA matches it firmly. The listing skips clone size in some rows; elsewhere it reads once, few, many or a size class.

TRBJ2-1	TRBV7-8	few	TRBD1	CASSLEPRGEQFF	TGTGCCAGCAGCTTAGAACCCAGGGGGGAGCAGTTCTTC
TRBJ1-2	TRBV11-1	.	.	CASSFKGFGYGYTF	TGTGCCAGCAGCTTCAAGGGATTTGGCTATGGCTACACCTTC
TRBJ2-1	TRBV11-2	medium-sized	.	CASSLETGTGEQFF	TGTGCCAGCAGCTTGGAAACCGGGACGGGAGAGCAGTTCTTC
TRBJ1-4	TRBV29-1	few	.	CSVERETNEKLFF	TGCAGCGTTGAACGGGAGACTAATGAAAAACTGTTTTTT
TRBJ1-1	TRBV19	.	TRBD1	CASSIYRGQGATDTEAFF	TGTGCCAGTAGTATTTACAGAGGACAGGGGGCGACGGACACTGAAGCTTTCTTT
TRBJ2-7	TRBV29-1	.	TRBD1	CSVGMGQGTHEQYF	TGCAGCGTTGGAATGGGACAGGGGACACACGAGCAGTACTTC
TRBJ2-3	TRBV7-9	.	.	CVSSFSGTDTQYF	TGTGTCAGCAGCTTTTCGGGCACAGATACGCAGTATTTT
TRBJ1-1	TRBV10-2	.	.	CARGANTEAFF	TGCGCCAGAGGTGCGAACACTGAAGCTTTCTTT
TRBJ1-1	TRBV4-1	many	.	CASSQDRGSGGTEAFF	TGCGCCAGCAGCCAAGATAGGGGCAGTGGGGGCACTGAAGCTTTCTTT
TRBJ1-4	TRBV11-2	.	.	CASSSTGTIRATNEKLCF	TGTGCCAGCAGCTCGACGGGGACCATTCGAGCAACTAATGAAAAACTGTGTTTT
TRBJ1-5	TRBV6-5	many	TRBD1	CASSPRNRGTSNQPQHF	TGTGCCAGCAGCCCACGAAACAGGGGTACGAGCAATCAGCCCCAGCATTTT
TRBJ1-4	TRBV11-3	.	.	CASSPRPASNEKLLF	TGCGCCAGCAGCCCGAGGCCCGCAAGTAATGAAAAACTGCTTTTT
TRBJ2-3	TRBV2	.	TRBD2	CASSVGSGRAIIATDTQYF	TGTGCCAGCAGTGTAGGTAGCGGGAGGGCAATTATCGCCACAGATACGCAGTATTTT
TRBJ2-4	TRBV6-1	.	TRBD2	CASSLRGTSGKKNIQYF	TGTGCCAGCAGTTTAAGAGGGACTAGCGGGAAAAAAAACATTCAGTACTTC
TRBJ2-7	TRBV12-5	.	TRBD2	CASGLVGGRIGEQYF	TGTGCTAGTGGTTTGGTCGGGGGGAGGATCGGTGAGCAGTACTTC
TRBJ2-5	TRBV14	few	.	CASSQEGSYLQETQCF	TGTGCCAGCAGCCAAGAGGGTTCGTACCTCCAAGAGACCCAGTGCTTC
TRBJ1-1	TRBV11-2	.	.	CASSLEGNAEAFF	TGTGCCAGTAGCTTAGAGGGGAACGCTGAAGCTTTCTTT
TRBJ2-7	TRBV29-1	.	.	CSFGHPGRTSHEQYF	TGCAGCTTTGGACACCCAGGGCGAACTTCCCACGAGCAGTACTTC
TRBJ2-1	TRBV11-1	.	.	CASSDRGTSGNEQFF	TGCGCCAGTAGCGACCGCGGGACTTCGGGGAATGAGCAGTTCTTC
TRBJ2-5	TRBV28	.	TRBD2	CASSSNGGVRETQYF	TGTGCCAGCAGTTCGAACGGGGGGGTCCGGGAGACCCAGTACTTC
TRBJ2-3	TRBV11-2	many	.	CASSLDTRADTQYF	TGTGCCAGCAGCTTAGATACGAGAGCAGATACGCAGTATTTT
TRBJ2-1	TRBV6-5	.	TRBD2	CASRGGTPDPNEQFF	TGTGCCAGCAGGGGAGGGACCCCCGACCCCAATGAGCAGTTCTTC
TRBJ1-1	TRBV11-2	.	.	CTSSKDQVTEAFF	TGTACCAGCAGCAAAGACCAGGTAACTGAAGCTTTCTTT
TRBJ1-1	TRBV20-1	.	.	CSAGSLVNTEAFF	TGCAGTGCTGGTAGTCTGGTGAACACTGAAGCTTTCTTT
TRBJ2-1	TRBV10-2	.	.	CANSDPLTDVSYNVQFF	TGCGCCAACAGTGACCCACTAACCGACGTCTCCTACAATGTGCAGTTCTTC
TRBJ1-1	TRBV11-3	.	.	CAGSSPLGMKTEAFF	TGTGCCGGCAGCTCCCCTCTGGGGATGAAAACTGAAGCTTTCTTT
TRBJ2-1	TRBV11-3	.	TRBD2	CASNLLFRISGNNEQFF	TGTGCCAGCAACTTATTGTTTCGGATTAGCGGGAACAATGAACAGTTCTTC
TRBJ2-2	TRBV5-4	.	.	CASGGPPKPTGELFF	TGTGCCAGCGGTGGGCCCCCAAAGCCGACCGGGGAGCTGTTTTTT
TRBJ1-1	TRBV5-1	.	TRBD1	CASCQTPGGETFF	TGCGCCAGCTGCCAGACCCCAGGGGGTGAGACTTTCTTT
TRBJ1-2	TRBV11-2	.	TRBD1	CAIGPRQGAGHYGYTF	TGTGCCATCGGCCCTCGACAGGGAGCTGGTCACTATGGCTACACCTTC
TRBJ1-2	TRBV20-1	.	.	CSLSLNYGYTF	TGCAGTCTCTCCTTAAACTATGGCTACACCTTC
TRBJ2-3	TRBV7-9	.	.	CATTWGRSRDTQYF	TGTGCCACCACCTGGGGGAGAAGCAGAGATACGCAGTATTTT
TRBJ1-6	TRBV30	.	TRBD1	CAWRPTIGTGTYNSPLHF	TGTGCCTGGAGGCCAACAATCGGGACAGGAACCTATAATTCACCCCTCCACTTT
TRBJ2-5	TRBV10-3	many	.	CAIRGQQETQYF	TGTGCCATCAGGGGACAACAAGAGACCCAGTACTTC
TRBJ2-7	TRBV5-4	.	.	CASSLDTFYEQYF	TGTGCCAGCAGCCTCGACACCTTCTACGAGCAGTACTTC
TRBJ2-7	TRBV12-5	once	.	CASGTGISWRAYEQYF	TGTGCTAGTGGCACAGGGATTAGCTGGAGAGCCTACGAGCAGTACTTC
TRBJ1-1	TRBV11-3	.	.	CARNSPAAGAPEAFF	TGTGCCCGCAACTCCCCCGCTGCAGGCGCCCCTGAAGCTTTCTTT
TRBJ2-3	TRBV2	many	.	CASPRASGTDTQYF	TGTGCCAGCCCGAGGGCTAGCGGCACAGATACGCAGTATTTT
TRBJ2-3	TRBV28	.	.	CASSLQGSSRDQPQYF	TGTGCCAGCAGTTTACAGGGAAGTTCGCGAGATCAGCCCCAGTATTTT
TRBJ1-2	TRBV19	.	.	CASSSEGFYGNTF	TGTGCCAGTAGTTCAGAGGGGTTCTATGGCAACACCTTC
TRBJ1-2	TRBV12-3/TRBV12-4	many	TRBD1	CASRFGTGAGGYTF	TGTGCCAGCAGATTCGGGACAGGGGCTGGGGGCTACACCTTC
TRBJ2-2	TRBV2	few	.	CASVRGAGNTGELFF	TGTGCCAGTGTTAGGGGGGCGGGGAACACCGGGGAGCTGTTTTTT
TRBJ1-1	TRBV30	few	.	CAWSRYGRNTEAFF	TGTGCCTGGAGTCGGTATGGCAGGAACACTGAAGCTTTCTTT
TRBJ2-2	TRBV7-9	.	TRBD1	CASSLEGQSSGELFF	TGTGCCAGTAGCCTAGAGGGACAGAGCTCCGGGGAGCTGTTTTTT
TRBJ1-2	TRBV7-9	few	TRBD1	CASSSQGAGYTF	TGTGCCAGCAGCTCACAGGGGGCTGGCTACACCTTC
TRBJ2-3	TRBV6-6	.	.	CASRRAGTDTQYF	TGCGCCAGCAGGAGGGCTGGGACCGATACGCAGTATTTT